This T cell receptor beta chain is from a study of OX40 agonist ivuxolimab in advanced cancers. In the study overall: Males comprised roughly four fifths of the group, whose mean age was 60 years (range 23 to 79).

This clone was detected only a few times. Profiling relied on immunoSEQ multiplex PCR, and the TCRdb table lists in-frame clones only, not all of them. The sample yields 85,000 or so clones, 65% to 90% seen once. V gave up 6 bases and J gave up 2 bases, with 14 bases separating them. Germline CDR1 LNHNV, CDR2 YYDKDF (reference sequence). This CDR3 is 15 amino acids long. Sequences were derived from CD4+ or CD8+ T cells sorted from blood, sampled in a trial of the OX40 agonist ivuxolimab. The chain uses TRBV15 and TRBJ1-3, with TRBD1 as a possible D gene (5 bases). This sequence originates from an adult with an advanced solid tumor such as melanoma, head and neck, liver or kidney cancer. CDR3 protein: CATSNLGDTGNTIYF. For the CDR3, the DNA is TGTGCCACCAGTAACTTGGGGGATACTGGAAACACCATATATTTT. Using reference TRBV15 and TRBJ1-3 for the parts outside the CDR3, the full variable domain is DAMVIQNPRYQVTQFGKPVTLSCSQTLNHNVMYWYQQKSSQAPKLLFHYYDKDFNNEADTPDNFQSRRPNTSFCFLDIRSPGLGDTAMYLCATSNLGDTGNTIYFGEGSWLTVV.